This T cell receptor beta chain is from a study of control samples from healthy donors and cancer patients. The protocol was immunoSEQ multiplex PCR, while the TCRdb copy is restricted to in-frame clones and leaves out a portion. The data show around 41,000 clones, with 83% seen just once and roughly 21% held by the top ten. The CDR3 sequence is 13 residues long. With V trimmed by 5 bases and J by 5 bases, 5 bases remained unmatched. The specimen was PBMCs. The receptor was derived from an older woman with lung cancer. This rearrangement joins TRBV12-3 or TRBV12-4 to TRBJ2-5; TRBD1 aligns across 7 bases. CDR3 sequence: CASSLRGWETQYF. CDR3 coding DNA: TGTGCCAGCAGTCTCAGGGGGTGGGAGACCCAGTACTTC.